This T cell receptor beta chain derives from a study of OX40 agonist ivuxolimab in advanced cancers. Sequencing was performed with immunoSEQ multiplex PCR; in TCRdb, only in-frame clones are kept and a portion is missing. The sample has roughly 69,000 clones, approximately 89% seen once. The CDR3 contains 16 residues. CDR1 and CDR2 (germline): SGHRS, YFSETQ. The V and J ends lost 3 bases and 4 bases respectively, with 17 bases between them. This specimen consisted of CD4+ or CD8+ T cells sorted from blood, obtained in a trial of the OX40 agonist ivuxolimab. The clonotype comes from an adult with an advanced solid tumor such as melanoma, head and neck, liver or kidney cancer. The rearrangement joins TRBV5-1 to TRBJ1-3; a weak D match, TRBD1 (6 bases). The CDR3 nucleotides read TGCGCCAGCAGCTCGGGTCCCCAACAGGGCGGAAACACCATATATTTT. It is translated as CASSSGPQQGGNTIYF.